These 9 T cell receptor beta chains share one sample of origin, sequenced in a study of T cell responses to AZD1222 COVID-19 vaccine (dated by TCRdb to the early 2020s). Sample time point, as interpreted from the label and publication: baseline before first vaccination. Libraries were made using the immunoSEQ multiplex PCR assay. TCRdb holds this immuneACCESS table with in-frame rearrangements only. Some clones are missing; in checked studies, unresolved V genes explain under half, and the rest has no known cause. For this sample the table gives about 150,000 clones, of which 75% to 90% were detected only once. Clones ranked in the top ten supply approximately 6.9% of the sample. This sample comprised peripheral blood, obtained on day 0 of AZD1222 vaccination. These receptors were obtained from an adult in good health.

The CDR3: CATSDSGTSVNEQFF. In nucleotides, the CDR3 is TGTGCCACCAGTGATTCCGGGACTAGCGTAAATGAGCAGTTCTTC. This sequence joins TRBV24-1 and TRBJ2-1; 10 positions agree with TRBD2. Germline CDR1 reads KGHDR; CDR2 reads SFDVKD. CDR3 length: 15 amino acids. V dropped 2 bases and J dropped 7; count of bases not matched to a gene: 4.

This chain's CDR3 is CASSQDFGGFFYGYTF. Written as DNA, the CDR3 is TGTGCCAGCAGCCAAGATTTTGGCGGATTCTTCTATGGCTACACCTTC. This chain joins TRBV4-2 and TRBJ1-2; D gene ambiguous. V was trimmed by 0 bases and J by 4 bases, leaving 15 bases between them. The CDR3 totals 16 residues. CDR1 LGHNA and CDR2 YNFKEQ come from the germline V gene.

V usage is TRBV5-6 and J usage is TRBJ2-3; TRBD1 might be the D (6 bases). CDR1 and CDR2 from the germline V gene are SGHDT and YYEEEE. The germline V and J ends were trimmed by 6 bases and 1 base, with 18 bases remaining between them. The CDR3 length is 16 residues. CDR3 loop: CASMRRDRFGTDTQYF. In nucleotides, the CDR3 is TGTGCCAGCATGCGCCGAGACAGGTTCGGCACAGATACGCAGTATTTT.

V is TRBV24-1 and J is TRBJ2-3, with D tentatively TRBD1 or TRBD2 (5 bases each). The germline V and J ends were trimmed by 1 base and 0 bases, with 7 bases remaining between them. In germline, CDR1 is KGHDR, CDR2 SFDVKD. This CDR3 contains 15 residues. CDR3 region: CATSDFWDSTDTQYF. In nucleotides, the CDR3 is TGTGCCACCAGTGATTTCTGGGACAGCACAGATACGCAGTATTTT.

The chain carries TRBV9 and TRBJ2-5, with no clear D. CDR3 length: 13 residues. Trimming took off 0 bases at V and 0 bases at J, with 3 bases between the two ends. Per the germline V gene, CDR1 is SGDLS and CDR2 is YYNGEE. CDR3 sequence reads: CASSVVDQETQYF. CDR3 coding DNA: TGTGCCAGCAGCGTAGTAGACCAAGAGACCCAGTACTTC. Full variable domain (rest looked up from reference TRBV9 and TRBJ2-5): DSGVTQTPKHLITATGQRVTLRCSPRSGDLSVYWYQQSLDQGLQFLIQYYNGEERAKGNILERFSAQQFPDLHSELNLSSLELGDSALYFCASSVVDQETQYFGPGTRLLVL.

This clone came up once. Other DNA sequences in this specimen translate into the identical CDR3. This chain links TRBV18 with TRBJ2-2, with TRBD1 identical over 10 bases. V lost 0 bases and J lost 5; bases outside the gene matches: 0. CDR3 length: 15 residues. Germline CDR1 KGHSH, CDR2 LQKENI. The CDR3 DNA reads as TGTGCCAGCTCACCACCGGGACAGGGGACCGGGGAGCTGTTTTTT. It codes for CASSPPGQGTGELFF.

This chain links TRBV7-2 with TRBJ2-5; 8 bases are a match to TRBD2. The CDR3 is made up of 16 amino acids. Per the germline V gene, CDR1 is SGHTA and CDR2 is FQGNSA. V was pared by 2 bases and J by 5 bases, with 10 bases of the junction left unmatched. The CDR3 DNA sequence: TGTGCCAGCAGCTTATCCGGGCGGGGGGATCATGAGACCCAGTACTTC. Translating it yields CASSLSGRGDHETQYF.

This chain uses TRBV4-1 with TRBJ2-1; D might be TRBD1 or TRBD2, each matching 5 bases. Germline V gene sequence: CDR1 MGHRA, CDR2 YSYEKL. V was cut by 1 base and J by 5 bases, with 12 bases left in between. The CDR3 runs 15 residues. As DNA, the CDR3 is TGCGCCAGCAGCCAAGCGTGGGGGATCGACAATGAGCAGTTCTTC. As protein: CASSQAWGIDNEQFF.

This chain joins TRBV10-1 and TRBJ2-3; maybe TRBD2 (7 bases). CDR3 length equals 15 residues. CDR1 and CDR2 from the germline V gene are WNHNN and SYGVQD (reference sequence). The V end lost 1 base, the J end lost 9 bases, and 17 bases lay between the germline ends. The CDR3 region is CASSEYGGGPGTQYF. In DNA, the CDR3 is TGCGCCAGCAGTGAGTATGGCGGGGGCCCTGGGACGCAGTATTTT.